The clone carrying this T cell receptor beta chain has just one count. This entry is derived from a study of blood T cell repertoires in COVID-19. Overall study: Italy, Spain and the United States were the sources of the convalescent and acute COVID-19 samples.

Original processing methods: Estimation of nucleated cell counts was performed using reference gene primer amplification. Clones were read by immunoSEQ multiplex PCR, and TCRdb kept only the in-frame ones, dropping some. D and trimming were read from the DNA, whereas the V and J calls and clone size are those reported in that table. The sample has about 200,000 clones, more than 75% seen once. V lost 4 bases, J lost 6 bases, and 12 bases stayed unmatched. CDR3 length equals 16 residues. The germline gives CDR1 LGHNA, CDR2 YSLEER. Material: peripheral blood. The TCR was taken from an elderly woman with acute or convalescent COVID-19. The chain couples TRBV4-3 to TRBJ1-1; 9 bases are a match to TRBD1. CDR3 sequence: CASSRDSRDRDPEAFF. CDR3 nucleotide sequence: TGCGCCAGCAGCCGAGACTCCCGGGACAGGGACCCTGAAGCTTTCTTT.